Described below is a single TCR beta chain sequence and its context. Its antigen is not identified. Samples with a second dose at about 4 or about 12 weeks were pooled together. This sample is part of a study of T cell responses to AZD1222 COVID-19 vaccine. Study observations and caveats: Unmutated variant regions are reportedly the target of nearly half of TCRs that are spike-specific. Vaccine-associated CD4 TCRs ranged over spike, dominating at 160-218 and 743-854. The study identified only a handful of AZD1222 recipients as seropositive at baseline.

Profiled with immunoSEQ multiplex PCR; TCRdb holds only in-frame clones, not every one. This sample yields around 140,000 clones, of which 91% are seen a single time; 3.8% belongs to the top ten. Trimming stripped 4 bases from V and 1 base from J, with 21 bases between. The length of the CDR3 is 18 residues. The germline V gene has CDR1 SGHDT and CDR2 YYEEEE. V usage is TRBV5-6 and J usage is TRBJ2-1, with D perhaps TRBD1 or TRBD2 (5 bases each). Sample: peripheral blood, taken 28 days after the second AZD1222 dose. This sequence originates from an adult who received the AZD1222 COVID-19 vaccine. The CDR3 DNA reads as TGTGCCAGCAGCCCCCTCTCAGAGGGGCCGGGTTCCTACAATGAGCAGTTCTTC. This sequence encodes CASSPLSEGPGSYNEQFF.